The T cell receptor (beta chain) under discussion was sequenced for a study of cytotoxic CD8 clonotypes in ibrutinib-treated CLL. Study background: Partial responses totalled about 24 and complete responses 2; after median around six years, approximately 15 remained remitted and approximately twelve progressed. The taking of response samples occurred after a median about 13 months of treatment, with a range of 6 to 36.

Frozen PBMC stocks contributed around 2 micrograms of genomic DNA to the TCR beta libraries. Clones were read by immunoSEQ multiplex PCR, and TCRdb kept only the in-frame ones, dropping some. The table has 250,000 to 350,000 clones, 70% to 80% seen once. This CDR3 is 13 amino acids long. The germline V gene has CDR1 MNHNY and CDR2 SVGAGI (reference sequence). V lost 6 bases to trimming and J lost 3 bases, with 12 bases between them. The source of this sequence is a human donor with chronic lymphocytic leukemia. This chain connects TRBV6-6 to TRBJ2-7; D call uncertain. This specimen was PBMCs, taken at disease progression, from a patient treated with ibrutinib. CDR3: CASSHGPIYEQYF. The DNA of the CDR3 is TGTGCCAGCAGCCACGGGCCGATCTACGAGCAGTACTTC.